The T cell receptor beta chain under discussion was sequenced for a study of blood T cells in healthy people across ages. Germline loops: CDR1 SGHRS, CDR2 YFSETQ. Between the trimmed V and J ends, which lost 2 bases and 3 bases, there was a span of 5 bases. This CDR3 has 13 residues. The second PCR ran about 6 to 12 cycles with a sample-barcoded 5' primer and J-beta primers. TCRdb itself ran the 5' RACE reads through MiXCR, one entry per CDR3 protein. The sample holds roughly 560,000 distinct CDR3 sequences, under 30% seen once. This sample was shared with a second study, whose subject was T cells of mothers and their children.

The chain joins TRBV5-1 to TRBJ2-2; no firm D call. The sample comprised blood. The sequence was collected from a boy aged 5 to 17 in good health. Here the CDR3 reads CASSFPDTGELFF. CDR3 nucleotides: TGCGCCAGCAGCTTCCCCGACACCGGGGAGCTGTTTTTT.